Listed below are T cell receptor beta chains from one sample, sequenced in a study of T-cell memory formation after mild COVID-19. From the 5' RACE reads, TCRdb called clonotypes with MiXCR, one entry per CDR3 protein. The sample consists of around 430,000 distinct CDR3 sequences, roughly 15% of them appearing once. The sample consisted of PBMCs or a T cell subset sorted from them (not recorded which). Receptors originate from a man aged 18 to 35 who had mild COVID-19 (a few samples of this study predate the infection). Cell type and time point are not known. The CDR3 runs from the conserved cysteine through the conserved F or W. The D gene is left open where the match is weak. Expanded clones get a size class; other rows say once, few or many, or leave the size out.

>TRBJ1-1|TRBD1|TRBV5-1|-
TGCGCCAGCAGCCGAAGGACAGGGGAACCGAACACTGAAGCTTTCTTT
CASSRRTGEPNTEAFF
>TRBJ2-2|-|TRBV6-5|-
TGTGCCAGCAGTTCCACTAGCATTGTCACCGGGGAGCTGTTTTTT
CASSSTSIVTGELFF
>TRBJ2-2|TRBD2|TRBV25-1|few
TGTGCCAGCACCCCCCGCGGGGGGAACACCGGGGAGCTGTTTTTT
CASTPRGGNTGELFF
>TRBJ2-1|-|TRBV6-6|many
TGTGCCAGCAGGCGGACTCCCCGGGGAAATGAGCAGTTCTTC
CASRRTPRGNEQFF
>TRBJ2-3|-|TRBV5-1|many
TGCGCCAGCAGAGATGGCCGGGGGGATACGCAGTATTTT
CASRDGRGDTQYF
>TRBJ1-1|TRBD1|TRBV20-1|-
TGCAGTGCTAGAGCGGGACAGGCAAATATGAACACTGAAGCTTTCTTT
CSARAGQANMNTEAFF
>TRBJ1-5|TRBD1|TRBV6-6|-
TGTGCCAGCAGCCGCGACAGGGTGGGGGATCAGCCCCAGCATTTT
CASSRDRVGDQPQHF
>TRBJ1-2|TRBD1|TRBV5-1|-
TGCGCCAGCGCACGGCAGGGGGTCTATGGCTACACCTTC
CASARQGVYGYTF
>TRBJ2-1|-|TRBV5-1|-
TGCGCCAGCAGCTTGGAAGGGACGGGTGAGCAGTTCTTC
CASSLEGTGEQFF
>TRBJ2-5|-|TRBV7-2|-
TGTGCCAGCAGCTTAGTCGGGGGCTGGGAGACCCAGTACTTC
CASSLVGGWETQYF
>TRBJ2-1|TRBD1|TRBV7-2|few
TGTGCCAGCAGCGTCTCAGACAGGGGAGCGTACAATGAGCAGTTCTTC
CASSVSDRGAYNEQFF
>TRBJ2-3|-|TRBV6-2/TRBV6-3|many
TGTGCCAGCAGTCAAACAGATACGCAGTATTTT
CASSQTDTQYF
>TRBJ2-1|-|TRBV30|-
TGTGCCTGGAGGGCCTTAAGCTCCTACAATGAGCAGTTCTTC
CAWRALSSYNEQFF
>TRBJ2-1|TRBD1|TRBV28|few
TGTGCCAGCAGCCGGGGACAGGGCTGGTCTGAGCAGTTCTTC
CASSRGQGWSEQFF
>TRBJ2-2|TRBD1|TRBV25-1|-
TGTGCCAGCAGGGCTGGACAGGGAATCGGGGAGCTGTTTTTT
CASRAGQGIGELFF
>TRBJ1-6|-|TRBV5-1|few
TGCGCCAGCCAGGCTCGGGCTGATAATTCACCCCTCCACTTT
CASQARADNSPLHF
>TRBJ1-2|-|TRBV6-2/TRBV6-3|-
TGTGCCAGCAGTTACAGGTCCTATGGCTACACCTTC
CASSYRSYGYTF
>TRBJ2-2|TRBD2|TRBV6-4|many
TGTGCCAGCAGTGAAAGCGGGGGGGCCACCGGGGAGCTGTTTTTT
CASSESGGATGELFF
>TRBJ2-1|-|TRBV10-3|-
TGTGCCGCCAGGACAGTGAACAATGAGCAGTTCTTC
CAARTVNNEQFF
>TRBJ1-2|-|TRBV7-2|-
TGTGCCAGCAGCCCCGCCCCCTTAGGAGGCTACACCTTC
CASSPAPLGGYTF
>TRBJ2-7|TRBD2|TRBV9|few
TGTGCCAGCAGCATTAGCGGGGGGGCGGCCTACGAGCAGTACTTC
CASSISGGAAYEQYF
>TRBJ2-3|-|TRBV30|-
TGTGCCTGGAATCCTCGGGGGCCTAGCACAGATACGCAGTATTTT
CAWNPRGPSTDTQYF
>TRBJ2-5|-|TRBV20-1|-
TGCAGTGCTGAGCCGGGACTTATCTCAGGGACCCAGTACTTC
CSAEPGLISGTQYF
>TRBJ2-5|-|TRBV6-2/TRBV6-3|few
TGTGCCAGCAATAGATTATCGGGAGAGACCCAGTACTTC
CASNRLSGETQYF
>TRBJ1-1|-|TRBV5-1|-
TGCGCCAGCAGCCCTCGTGGGGGGGCGGTAACTGAAGCTTTCTTT
CASSPRGGAVTEAFF
>TRBJ2-1|-|TRBV6-5|few
TGTGCCAGCAGTTACTCAGGACCATCCAATGAGCAGTTCTTC
CASSYSGPSNEQFF
>TRBJ1-6|-|TRBV2|-
TGTGCCAGCAGTGAAGTAGGCGGGACCTATAATTCACCCCTCCACTTT
CASSEVGGTYNSPLHF
>TRBJ2-1|-|TRBV6-1|few
TGTGCCAGCAGAGGTGGGCAAGTGGGAAACAATGAGCAGTTCTTC
CASRGGQVGNNEQFF
>TRBJ2-5|TRBD2|TRBV20-1|few
TGCAGTGCCAGACTAGCGCAAGAGACCCAGTACTTC
CSARLAQETQYF
>TRBJ1-2|-|TRBV29-1|few
TGCAGCGTTGCATCACCGCGGATGAGTGGCTACACCTTC
CSVASPRMSGYTF
>TRBJ1-2|-|TRBV5-1|many
TGCGCCAGCAGCTTAGGAGGGAACGGCTACACCTTC
CASSLGGNGYTF
>TRBJ2-7|-|TRBV7-9|-
TGTGCCAGCAGCCCCCCGGGGCTGGAGGAGCAGTACTTC
CASSPPGLEEQYF
>TRBJ1-1|-|TRBV15|-
TGTGCCACCAGCAGAGGGGATTACGAGGTTGAAGCTTTCTTT
CATSRGDYEVEAFF
>TRBJ1-2|-|TRBV20-1|-
TGCAGTGCTAGACACTATGGCTACACCTTC
CSARHYGYTF
>TRBJ1-1|-|TRBV5-1|few
TGCGCCAGCAGCCCGAGGGGACCCTGGGACACTGAAGCTTTCTTT
CASSPRGPWDTEAFF
>TRBJ2-2|TRBD2|TRBV7-8|few
TGTGCCAGCAGCTTACTGACTAGCGGGGGGCCGAACACCGGGGAGCTGTTTTTT
CASSLLTSGGPNTGELFF
>TRBJ1-1|-|TRBV18|-
TGTGCCAGCTCAAACGACTTGAACACTGAAGCTTTCTTT
CASSNDLNTEAFF
>TRBJ2-5|TRBD1|TRBV11-2|few
TGTGCCAGCAGCCACTTAAGGGGGCTGAAGACCCAGTACTTC
CASSHLRGLKTQYF
>TRBJ1-5|TRBD1|TRBV12-3/TRBV12-4|-
TGTGCCAGCAGTTTTCGGCTCGGACAGGGCAGCAATCAGCCCCAGCATTTT
CASSFRLGQGSNQPQHF
>TRBJ2-5|-|TRBV29-1|many
TGCAGCGTTGGGACAACCGAAGAGACCCAGTACTTC
CSVGTTEETQYF
>TRBJ2-3|TRBD1|TRBV4-2|few
TGTGCCAGCAGCCAAGACCCCTGGACAGGGGGCTCCCCAGATACGCAGTATTTT
CASSQDPWTGGSPDTQYF
>TRBJ2-3|-|TRBV5-4|-
TGTGCCAGCAGCGCGCTGGAGGGGGGAAGCGTGGGAGATACGCAGTATTTT
CASSALEGGSVGDTQYF
>TRBJ1-1|TRBD1|TRBV19|few
TGTGCCACAATATGGACAGGGAGATTCACTGAAGCTTTCTTT
CATIWTGRFTEAFF